A selection of T cell receptor beta chains follows, all from one sample in a study of radiotherapy plus CTLA-4 blockade in lung cancer. Only in-frame clones appear in the TCRdb table, and some are missing; sequencing was by immunoSEQ multiplex PCR. The data hold around 45,000 clones, with roughly 76% observed a single time. The input for sequencing was peripheral blood, taken from a patient treated with radiotherapy plus ipilimumab. Receptor source: a human donor with non-small cell lung cancer who had stable disease on radiotherapy plus ipilimumab. Both conserved end residues are trimmed from each CDR3. A D gene is named only where the DNA matches it firmly. Clone size is not always given. Where it is, it says once, few, many or a class for expanded clones.

CDR3 protein: ASSDSRQGLSYNEQF
clone size: -
D gene: TRBD1
J gene: TRBJ2-1
V gene: TRBV25-1

CDR3 protein: ASSAPGTVNEKLF
clone size: -
D gene: TRBD1
J gene: TRBJ1-4
V gene: TRBV9

CDR3 protein: ASSIGRRGIQETQY
clone size: -
D gene: -
J gene: TRBJ2-5
V gene: TRBV19

CDR3 protein: ASSSQAGNTEAF
clone size: -
D gene: -
J gene: TRBJ1-1
V gene: TRBV11-2

CDR3 protein: ASLLQGGSTEAF
clone size: -
D gene: -
J gene: TRBJ1-1
V gene: TRBV30

CDR3 protein: ASSQALIYNEQF
clone size: medium-sized
D gene: -
J gene: TRBJ2-1
V gene: TRBV14

CDR3 protein: ASSLGQGPYGYT
clone size: once
D gene: -
J gene: TRBJ1-2
V gene: TRBV27

CDR3 protein: SASQGVRAF
clone size: -
D gene: -
J gene: TRBJ1-1
V gene: TRBV20-1

CDR3 protein: ASSPGRGRDTEAF
clone size: -
D gene: -
J gene: TRBJ1-1
V gene: TRBV18

CDR3 protein: ASSLAAGAQETQY
clone size: -
D gene: TRBD2
J gene: TRBJ2-5
V gene: TRBV5-1

CDR3 protein: ASTSHLGASYEQY
clone size: -
D gene: -
J gene: TRBJ2-7
V gene: TRBV6-1

CDR3 protein: ASKTSGISTDTQY
clone size: once
D gene: TRBD2
J gene: TRBJ2-3
V gene: TRBV6-1

CDR3 protein: ASSGLVFTDTQY
clone size: few
D gene: -
J gene: TRBJ2-3
V gene: TRBV9